Listed here is a single T cell receptor (beta chain). The antigen is not known. The CDR3 has 13 residues. V was pared by 5 bases and J by 2 bases, with 4 bases between. Data came from immunoSEQ multiplex PCR; TCRdb stores just in-frame clones and leaves some out. Among roughly 180,000 clones listed, 90% to 95% were seen once. These data are taken from a study of T cell responses to AZD1222 COVID-19 vaccine. Study observations and caveats: It should be noted that donors were predominantly white British and more often female, and clonal diversity was possibly underestimated. Close to half of spike-specific TCRs reportedly recognize unmutated variant regions. Spike was spanned by vaccine-associated CD4 TCRs, which were dominant at 160-218 and 743-854. Just six people given AZD1222 tested seropositive at baseline.

The sequencing here drew on peripheral blood, taken on day 0 of AZD1222 vaccination. This TCR derives from an adult in good health. The rearrangement links TRBV12-3 or TRBV12-4 to TRBJ2-6; no clear D gene. The CDR3 DNA sequence: TGTGCCAGCAGTAGGGCTGGGGCCAACGTCCTGACTTTC. Translating gives CASSRAGANVLTF.